This entry describes one T cell receptor beta chain. Its antigen is currently not known. Base qualities were left out, and no much larger clone turns up one base away. The germline V gene (reference sequence) provides CDR1 GTSNPN and CDR2 SVGIG. The CDR3 has 13 amino acids, counting the end cysteine and phenylalanine. CDR3 DNA is the only sequence kept; it has 39 bases, read in frame from the first base. V gives up 3 bases and J gives up 2 bases, and the segment between their germline ends measures 8 bases. This sample stems from a study of early stage breast cancer tumors (TCRdb year 2017). As for the study more broadly: Of the approximately 15 invasive breast tumors, some twelve were found to be estrogen receptor-positive, progesterone receptor-positive and HER2-negative. On average, each sample had roughly 9.7-fold read coverage. Eight of the 12 ER+/PR+/HER2- tumors were invasive ductal carcinomas, while the other four were invasive lobular carcinomas. Across all samples, about 2.9 million templates representing approximately 1 million unique clonotypes were detected.

Summary of the overall study and its limitations: The small cohort size prevented analysis by tumor subtype. Enriched TCRB sequences shared across patients were found to be mostly commonly generated sequences that were unlikely to play an important role in the tumor microenvironment. Bulk genomic DNA sequencing of unsorted cells missed chain pairing and functional markers such as CD4, CD8 and FOXP3. Approximately 2.5-fold higher T cell density and higher clonality were observed in tumors than in adjacent normal breast tissue. Repertoires from blood and normal breast were more alike than repertoires from blood and tumor, and in about 90% of the 16 patients, comparing each tissue with blood separated tumor from normal.

The study profiled bulk TCR beta-chain repertoires in matched peripheral blood, tumor and adjacent normal breast tissue taken from approximately 15 patients with early-stage breast cancer. Before surgery, roughly 5-11 mL of whole blood was collected into EDTA tubes and then processed within 2 hours. Peripheral blood mononuclear cells were isolated by Ficoll-Paque centrifugation in SepMate-50 tubes. PBMCs were cryopreserved in around 90% FBS with around 10% DMSO in aliquots of roughly 1.9 to 4.5 million cells and stored in liquid nitrogen. Genomic DNA was extracted with the Qiagen AllPrep DNA/RNA Mini kit. Each sample was amplified as two independent genomic DNA replicates: about 0.54 ug for blood and roughly 1.5 ug for tumor or normal breast. TCRB sequencing of genomic DNA was carried out with the ImmunoSeq Intro kit according to the manufacturer's instructions. For absolute quantification, the roughly 32-cycle multiplex PCR included proprietary primers along with spike-in control sequences. An 87-bp fragment spanning the CDR3 and flanking V and J genes was sequenced with single-end 150-bp reads. Seven samples, each with two replicates, were multiplexed per lane of an Illumina MiSeq using version 3.0 chemistry. Concerning the study's data processing: The vendor's proprietary pipeline processed the raw data and merged both replicates into a single result for each sample. Clonotypes were defined as productive rearrangements sharing the V-gene family, CDR3 amino acid sequence and J-gene segment. Clonality was calculated as 1 minus the normalized Shannon entropy (Pielou evenness) of TCRB abundances. To estimate T cell density, the total number of templates was divided by the input cell count, which was inferred from how much DNA went in. Recon was used with default parameters to estimate total repertoire diversity and clonality. Clonotypes with over 0.1% abundance in tumor and at least 32-fold higher abundance in tumor than in normal breast were defined as tumor-enriched. TCRdb provides this immuneACCESS table in a form limited to in-frame rearrangements. Some clones are lacking; in checked studies, under half of them reflect an unresolved V gene, and why the rest are absent is not known. For V, J and clone size, that table is used; D and trimming come from the DNA. The sample table lists 45,000 to 65,000 clones, just under 80% of them with a count of one. The ten biggest clones cover 3.4% of the sample.

The chain links TRBV30 with TRBJ2-1; the D gene assignment is ambiguous. The sequenced sample was blood. The source of this sequence is a person aged 40 to 49 with breast cancer. CDR3 region: CAWRAGPYNEQFF. The nucleotide sequence reads as follows: TGTGCCTGGAGGGCCGGGCCCTACAATGAGCAGTTCTTC.